The 25 T cell receptor beta chains presented below share a single source sample, sequenced in a study of OX40 agonist ivuxolimab in advanced cancers. The data were produced by immunoSEQ multiplex PCR, yet TCRdb's version contains in-frame clones alone and is incomplete. This table holds some 85,000 clones, roughly 90% found once. The material was CD4+ or CD8+ T cells sorted from blood, obtained in a trial of the OX40 agonist ivuxolimab. Every receptor here comes from an adult with an advanced solid tumor such as melanoma, head and neck, liver or kidney cancer.

The V call is TRBV5-4, the J call TRBJ2-7; D is ambiguous. The CDR3 has 13 amino acids. Germline CDR1 SGHNT, CDR2 YYREEE (reference sequence). V lost 0 bases, J lost 3 bases, and 7 bases lay in between. The CDR3 is CASSLATSYEQYF. As DNA, the CDR3 is TGTGCCAGCAGCTTGGCCACCAGCTACGAGCAGTACTTC.

The chain employs TRBV5-4 and TRBJ2-5; 7 bases are shared with TRBD2. This CDR3 contains 16 residues. Germline CDR1 and CDR2: SGHNT and YYREEE (reference sequence). V dropped 1 base and J dropped 1; count of bases not matched to a gene: 7. DNA of the CDR3: TGTGCCAGCAGCTTGATATCGGGGGGAGGCCAAGAGACCCAGTACTTC. It translates to CASSLISGGGQETQYF.

The chain employs TRBV5-1 and TRBJ1-1; possible D gene TRBD1, 5 bases. The V gene's germline CDR1 is SGHRS and CDR2 YFSETQ. This CDR3 has 15 residues. V lost 3 bases and J lost 1, with 13 bases in between. The CDR3 nucleotides read TGCGCCAGCAGCTCGTCCCGGGACGGGAACACTGAAGCTTTCTTT. Encoded protein: CASSSSRDGNTEAFF.

The rearrangement uses TRBV4-2 and TRBJ2-3; 8 positions match TRBD2. V shed 0 bases, J shed 6 bases, and the junction held 11 bases outside the gene matches. Germline CDR1 and CDR2: LGHNA and YNFKEQ. The CDR3 consists of 17 residues. The CDR3 reads CASSQDVTVAGRDTQYF. CDR3 coding DNA: TGTGCCAGCAGCCAAGATGTTACGGTAGCGGGGCGGGATACGCAGTATTTT.

The genes are TRBV7-2 and TRBJ1-2; D remains ambiguous. CDR1 and CDR2 (germline): SGHTA, FQGNSA. With 1 base removed from V and 5 bases from J, the gap between germline ends came to 14 bases. CDR3 length: 15 residues. The CDR3 region is CASSLGAGRGYGYTF. As DNA, the CDR3 is TGTGCCAGCAGCTTAGGCGCAGGTCGGGGATATGGCTACACCTTC. Based on the CDR3 plus reference TRBV7-2 and TRBJ1-2, the full variable domain is GAGVSQSPSNKVTEKGKDVELRCDPISGHTALYWYRQSLGQGLEFLIYFQGNSAPDKSGLPSDRFSAERTGGSVSTLTIQRTQQEDSAVYLCASSLGAGRGYGYTFGSGTRLTVV.

Notes on this clone: Other DNA sequences from this sample encode an identical CDR3 as well. V gene TRBV5-1 combines with J gene TRBJ2-5; 7 bases align to TRBD1. Germline trimming cut 0 bases from V and 3 bases from J; bases unmatched to any gene: 8. The CDR3 has 16 residues. Germline V gene sequence: CDR1 SGHRS, CDR2 YFSETQ. The CDR3, as DNA: TGCGCCAGCAGCTTGGGGGATTCGACAGGGAAAGAGACCCAGTACTTC. This encodes CASSLGDSTGKETQYF.

In regard to this clone: An end of the junction differs from the germline gene, which may be a read error. The rearrangement uses TRBV19 and TRBJ2-7, with 10 positions matching TRBD1. This CDR3 contains 12 residues. The germline gives CDR1 LNHDA, CDR2 SQIVND (reference sequence). The CDR3 nucleotides are TGTGCCAGTAGTGACCTGGGACAGGGGCAATCTTTC. Residues: CASSDLGQGQSF.

This chain connects TRBV10-3 to TRBJ2-3, with D possibly being TRBD1 or TRBD2 (5 bases each). The CDR3 extends over 13 amino acids. Trimming stripped 11 bases from V and 0 bases from J, with 12 bases between. Per germline, CDR1 ENHRY and CDR2 SYGVKD. In DNA, the CDR3 is TGTGCCTCCCACAGGAGGAGCACAGATACGCAGTATTTT. This codes for CASHRRSTDTQYF.

The V gene is TRBV27, the J gene TRBJ1-2, with D maybe TRBD1 (5 bases). V lost 2 bases and J 14 bases, leaving 18 bases between the germline ends. The CDR3 runs 13 residues. In germline, CDR1 is MNHEY, CDR2 SMNVEV (reference sequence). CDR3 sequence: CASSLQGRVLETF. In DNA form, the CDR3 reads TGTGCCAGCAGTTTACAGGGAAGGGTATTAGAGACCTTC.

This clone has only one observation. The J gene is TRBJ2-3, the V gene TRBV7-3; weak D call: TRBD2 (6 bases). V was clipped by 5 bases and J by 0 bases, with 12 bases between them. The CDR3 length is 15 residues. Germline lookup yields CDR1 SGHTA and CDR2 FQGTGA. The CDR3 DNA follows: TGTGCCAGCAGCCCGACTAGGGTCAGCACAGATACGCAGTATTTT. This codes for CASSPTRVSTDTQYF.

This clone was counted ten times or more. This rearrangement joins TRBV11-2 to TRBJ1-3, with unresolved D. V lost 4 bases and J 1 base, leaving 11 bases between the germline ends. This CDR3 has 15 amino acids. Germline CDR1 reads SGHAT; CDR2 reads FQNNGV. The CDR3 nucleotides are TGTGCCAGCAGCTCGCTTCAGAGATCTGGAAACACCATATATTTT. This encodes CASSSLQRSGNTIYF.

The rearrangement uses TRBV10-3 and TRBJ2-3; 11 nucleotides agree with TRBD2. With V trimmed by 0 bases and J by 2 bases, 4 bases remained unmatched. The CDR3 extends over 17 amino acids. CDR1 is ENHRY, CDR2 SYGVKD, per germline. The DNA for the CDR3 is TGTGCCATCAGTGAGTCGGCTAGCGGGGGGCTCACAGATACGCAGTATTTT. Its translation: CAISESASGGLTDTQYF.

A few counts support this clone. The chain joins TRBV2 to TRBJ2-2; D might be TRBD1 (5 bases). The CDR3 totals 14 residues. From germline, CDR1 is SNHLY and CDR2 FYNNEI. V was clipped by 6 bases and J by 0 bases, with 8 bases between them. CDR3 loop: CASRDTPNTGELFF. In DNA form, the CDR3 reads TGTGCCAGCAGGGACACCCCGAACACCGGGGAGCTGTTTTTT.

J is TRBJ2-5 and V is TRBV5-4; perhaps D is TRBD1 or TRBD2 (5 bases each). Trimming took off 2 bases at V and 3 bases at J, with 11 bases between the two ends. Germline CDR1 SGHNT, CDR2 YYREEE (reference sequence). The CDR3 is made up of 14 amino acids. As DNA, the CDR3 is TGTGCCAGCAGCTTAAAAATGGGGGAAGAGACCCAGTACTTC. As protein: CASSLKMGEETQYF.

This rearrangement joins TRBV5-1 to TRBJ1-1; a possible D gene is TRBD1 (5 bases). Trimming pared 5 bases from V and 1 base from J, leaving 21 bases between. The length of the CDR3 is 17 residues. The germline V gene has CDR1 SGHRS and CDR2 YFSETQ. The CDR3 region has the DNA TGCGCCAGCAGGGTGGTGGTTGGGGCTAACAAGAACACTGAAGCTTTCTTT. As protein: CASRVVVGANKNTEAFF.

J is TRBJ2-5 and V is TRBV6-1, with D perhaps given as TRBD1 or TRBD2 (5 bases each). The J call could be wrong; TRBJ2-7 is a better fit for the DNA end. CDR3 length: 15 amino acids. Germline V lookup: CDR1 MNHNS, CDR2 SASEGT. The CDR3 is CASFTGTSRSYEQYF. The CDR3 bases are TGTGCCAGCTTCACCGGGACGTCTAGGTCCTACGAGCAGTACTTC.

V usage is TRBV30 and J usage is TRBJ2-7; D uncertain. Germline V lookup: CDR1 GTSNPN, CDR2 SVGIG (reference sequence). This CDR3 spans 13 amino acids. Trimming cost V 2 bases and J 0 bases, with 8 bases left between them. CDR3 sequence: CAWSKPGSYEQYF. The CDR3 bases are TGTGCCTGGAGTAAACCAGGCTCCTACGAGCAGTACTTC.

The chain is built from TRBV7-2 and TRBJ1-2, with D possibly TRBD1 on 6 matching bases. Germline CDR1 is SGHTA and CDR2 is FQGNSA. V was shortened by 2 bases and J by 4 bases, with 14 bases between the two germline ends. The CDR3 has 15 amino acids. CDR3 in DNA: TGTGCCAGCAGCTTAACCCCAGGGGTCTCCTATGGCTACACCTTC. This sequence encodes CASSLTPGVSYGYTF.

This clone was recorded a few times. The chain recombines TRBV10-3 with TRBJ2-4, with D perhaps matching TRBD2 (5 bases). The CDR3 runs to 14 residues. Germline lookup yields CDR1 ENHRY and CDR2 SYGVKD. V lost 2 bases and J 9 bases, leaving 14 bases between the germline ends. The DNA for the CDR3 is TGTGCCATCAGTGAGGACTCAGACCGGGGCATTCAGTACTTC. As protein: CAISEDSDRGIQYF.

As DNA, the CDR3 is TGTGCCAGCAGGGGGGACTGGGCCTACGAGCAGTACTTC. Protein: CASRGDWAYEQYF. The chain couples TRBV25-1 to TRBJ2-7; tentative D call: TRBD2 (6 bases). Trimming removed 6 bases at V and 2 bases at J, with 11 bases between. This CDR3 is built from 13 residues. CDR1 MGHDK and CDR2 SYGVNS come from the germline V gene.

The chain joins TRBV7-6 to TRBJ1-4, with a tentative D call TRBD1 (6 bases). CDR1 and CDR2 (germline): SGHVS, FNYEAQ. The V gene lost 4 bases and the J gene lost 0 bases, with 6 bases spanning the gap. CDR3 length equals 14 residues. CDR3 coding DNA: TGTGCCAGCAGCTGGACAGCAACTAATGAAAAACTGTTTTTT. It translates to CASSWTATNEKLFF.

The J gene is TRBJ2-7, the V gene TRBV5-4; D is possibly TRBD1 or TRBD2 (5 bases each). Germline V gene data show CDR1 as SGHNT and CDR2 as YYREEE (reference sequence). V lost 1 base and J 2 bases, leaving 10 bases between the germline ends. The CDR3 loop spans 14 amino acids. The CDR3 nucleotides read TGTGCCAGCAGCTTGTCGGGGACCCCCTACGAGCAGTACTTC. As protein: CASSLSGTPYEQYF.

The chain joins TRBV10-3 to TRBJ2-2; weak D call: TRBD1 (6 bases). The ends were cut back, 4 bases at V and 7 bases at J, with 13 bases in the middle. Germline V gene sequence: CDR1 ENHRY, CDR2 SYGVKD. CDR3 length equals 14 residues. CDR3 sequence reads: CAISVAGADGELFF. For the CDR3, the DNA is TGTGCCATCAGTGTCGCAGGGGCCGACGGGGAGCTGTTTTTT.

V is TRBV11-2 and J is TRBJ1-5; D not resolved. The germline CDR1 and CDR2 sequences are SGHAT and FQNNGV. The CDR3 covers 13 residues. The V and J ends lost 5 bases and 0 bases respectively, with 5 bases between them. This CDR3 is CASSRSSNQPQHF. CDR3 coding DNA: TGTGCCAGCAGCCGTAGTAGCAATCAGCCCCAGCATTTT.

The V call is TRBV19, the J call TRBJ1-5; D may be TRBD1 (5 bases). The CDR3 is made up of 15 amino acids. Germline V CDR1 and CDR2: LNHDA, SQIVND (reference sequence). Trimming pared 1 base from V and 9 bases from J, leaving 16 bases between. The CDR3 region is CASSIGGQGTGPQHF. The DNA of the CDR3 is TGTGCCAGTAGTATAGGAGGGCAGGGCACGGGGCCCCAGCATTTT.